The TCR beta chain described here comes from a study of control samples from healthy donors and cancer patients. Trimming removed 5 bases from V and 7 bases from J, with 14 bases in between. Germline CDR1 and CDR2: MDHEN and SYDVKM. CDR3 length: 14 amino acids. The assay was immunoSEQ multiplex PCR, and TCRdb's table has in-frame clones only and misses some. The table has over 150,000 clones, over 85% seen once. The V gene is TRBV28, the J gene TRBJ2-2; D gene ambiguous. This receptor was taken from a young man in good health. Specimen: blood. The CDR3 protein is CASSLTVARGELFF. The CDR3 DNA is TGTGCCAGCAGTCTGACCGTCGCCCGCGGGGAGCTGTTTTTT.